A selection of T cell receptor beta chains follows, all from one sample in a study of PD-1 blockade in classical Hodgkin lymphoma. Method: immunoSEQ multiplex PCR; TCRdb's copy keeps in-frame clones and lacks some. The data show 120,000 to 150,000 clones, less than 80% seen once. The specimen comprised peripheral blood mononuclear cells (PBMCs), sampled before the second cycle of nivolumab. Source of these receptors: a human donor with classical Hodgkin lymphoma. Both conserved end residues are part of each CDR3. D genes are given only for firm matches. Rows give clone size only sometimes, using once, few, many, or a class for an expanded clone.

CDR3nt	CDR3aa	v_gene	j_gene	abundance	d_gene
TGTGCCAGCAACCCTAGGGGTGGGACTAGCCGGTTAGAGACCCAGTACTTC	CASNPRGGTSRLETQYF	TRBV7-2	TRBJ2-5	few	TRBD2
TGTGCCAGCAGCCCGAGTGGGGGGGCCAATGAGCAGTTCTTC	CASSPSGGANEQFF	TRBV11-3	TRBJ2-1	.	.
TGCAGCGCGAAGACCCCTGGAGGCTCCTACGAGCAGTACTTC	CSAKTPGGSYEQYF	TRBV29-1	TRBJ2-7	.	.
TGTGCCAGTAGTATCCGACAGGGGGCTTACGAGCAGTACTTC	CASSIRQGAYEQYF	TRBV19	TRBJ2-7	.	TRBD1
TGTGCCATCAGTGAGCGCACAGGGCACACCGGGGAGCTGTTTTTT	CAISERTGHTGELFF	TRBV10-3	TRBJ2-2	.	.
TGCGCCAGCAGGGGGACGGACAATCAGCCCCAGCATTTT	CASRGTDNQPQHF	TRBV5-1	TRBJ1-5	.	.
TGCAGCGTGGAGACAAGCGGGAGGAACACCGGGGAGCTGTTTTTT	CSVETSGRNTGELFF	TRBV29-1	TRBJ2-2	.	TRBD2
TGTGCCAGCAGTTACTCGATAGCCGGGGGGCCCCAGCATTTT	CASSYSIAGGPQHF	TRBV6-5	TRBJ1-5	few	.
TGTGCCAGCAGTTACGGGGGGGAAGCTTTCTTT	CASSYGGEAFF	TRBV6-6	TRBJ1-1	few	.
TGCGCCACCTCAGTAGGGGCCACGGGCGAGCAGTACTTC	CATSVGATGEQYF	TRBV4-1	TRBJ2-7	few	.
TGTGCCAGCAGCTTTCCGACAGGTGGAGGCTATGGCTACACCTTC	CASSFPTGGGYGYTF	TRBV6-6	TRBJ1-2	.	.
TGTGCCATCAGCGGACAGGGGGGGAATTATGGCTACACCTTC	CAISGQGGNYGYTF	TRBV10-3	TRBJ1-2	.	TRBD1
TGTGCAAGTCGCCTGGAGGGACTAGCGCTCTCCTACGAGCAGTACTTC	CASRLEGLALSYEQYF	TRBV12-2	TRBJ2-7	.	.
TGTGCCAGCAGCGTCAGGGCCAGGGACCAAGAGACCCAGTACTTC	CASSVRARDQETQYF	TRBV9	TRBJ2-5	.	.
TGCGCCAGCAGCCAAGATAGGACCCCGTGGCGCGGCGAGCAGTACTTC	CASSQDRTPWRGEQYF	TRBV4-1	TRBJ2-7	.	.
TGTGCCAGCATGCCACGACAGGTAAACAATCAGCCCCAGCATTTT	CASMPRQVNNQPQHF	TRBV2	TRBJ1-5	.	.
TGCGCCAGCAGCCCTCGGACTAGCGGGAGCGGAGAGACCCAGTACTTC	CASSPRTSGSGETQYF	TRBV5-1	TRBJ2-5	.	TRBD2
TGCGCCAGCAGCTTGTTTGGCGTCGGTGAGCAGTTCTTC	CASSLFGVGEQFF	TRBV5-1	TRBJ2-1	.	.
TGTGCCAGCTCACCACCTATAACCCAGGAGCAGTACTTC	CASSPPITQEQYF	TRBV18	TRBJ2-7	.	.
TGTGCCAGCTCACCATTACAGGGAAACTATGGCTACACCTTC	CASSPLQGNYGYTF	TRBV18	TRBJ1-2	.	.
TGTGCCAGCAGTTACTCGATTGTGTTTGGCAATGAGCAGTTCTTC	CASSYSIVFGNEQFF	TRBV6-6	TRBJ2-1	.	.
TGTGCCAGCAGCTTCACAGGGGGCTACTACGAGCAGTACTTC	CASSFTGGYYEQYF	TRBV11-2	TRBJ2-7	.	TRBD1
TGTGCCACCAGCAGAGACCCCCGGTGGGGCGGGGCGACTAATGAAAAACTGTTTTTT	CATSRDPRWGGATNEKLFF	TRBV15	TRBJ1-4	few	.
TGTGCCAGCTCACCCGGGGGCAGCTACGAGCAGTACTTC	CASSPGGSYEQYF	TRBV18	TRBJ2-7	few	.
TGTGCCAGCAGTGCCTTAGCTAGCGGGAGGGCCAATGAGCAGTTCTTC	CASSALASGRANEQFF	TRBV25-1	TRBJ2-1	.	TRBD2